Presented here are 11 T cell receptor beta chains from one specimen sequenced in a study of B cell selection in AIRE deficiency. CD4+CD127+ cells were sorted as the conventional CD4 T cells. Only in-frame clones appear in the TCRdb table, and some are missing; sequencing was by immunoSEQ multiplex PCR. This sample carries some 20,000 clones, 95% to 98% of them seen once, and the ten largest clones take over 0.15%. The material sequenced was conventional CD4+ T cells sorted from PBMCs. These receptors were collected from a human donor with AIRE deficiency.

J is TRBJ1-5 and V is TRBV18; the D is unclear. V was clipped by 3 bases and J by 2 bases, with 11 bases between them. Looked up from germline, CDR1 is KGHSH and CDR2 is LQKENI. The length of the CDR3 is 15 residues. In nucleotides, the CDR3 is TGTGCCAGCTCACCTTCAGGTCCCCGCAATCAGCCCCAGCATTTT. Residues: CASSPSGPRNQPQHF.

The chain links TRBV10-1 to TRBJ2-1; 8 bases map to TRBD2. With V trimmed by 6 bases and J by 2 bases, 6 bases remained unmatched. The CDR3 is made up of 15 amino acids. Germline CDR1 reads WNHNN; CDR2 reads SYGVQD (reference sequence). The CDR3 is CASSGGGLAYNEQFF. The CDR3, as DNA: TGCGCCAGCAGCGGCGGGGGACTAGCCTACAATGAGCAGTTCTTC.

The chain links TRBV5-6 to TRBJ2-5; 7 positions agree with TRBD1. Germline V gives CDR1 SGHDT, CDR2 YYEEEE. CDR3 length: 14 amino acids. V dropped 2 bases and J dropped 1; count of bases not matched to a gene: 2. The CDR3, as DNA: TGTGCCAGCAGCTTCCGGGACAGCCAAGAGACCCAGTACTTC. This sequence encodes CASSFRDSQETQYF.

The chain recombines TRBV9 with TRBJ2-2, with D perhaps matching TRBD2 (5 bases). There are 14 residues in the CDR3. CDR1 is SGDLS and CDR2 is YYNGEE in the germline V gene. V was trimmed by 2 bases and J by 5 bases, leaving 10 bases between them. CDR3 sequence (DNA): TGTGCCAGCAGCGTCAGTCCGGGGACCGGGGAGCTGTTTTTT. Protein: CASSVSPGTGELFF.

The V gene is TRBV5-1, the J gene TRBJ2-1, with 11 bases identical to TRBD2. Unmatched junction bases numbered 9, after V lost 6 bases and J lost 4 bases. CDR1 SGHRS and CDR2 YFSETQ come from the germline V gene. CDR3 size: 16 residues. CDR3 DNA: TGCGCCAGCACCCAGGGCCGGACTAGCGGGTACAATGAGCAGTTCTTC. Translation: CASTQGRTSGYNEQFF.

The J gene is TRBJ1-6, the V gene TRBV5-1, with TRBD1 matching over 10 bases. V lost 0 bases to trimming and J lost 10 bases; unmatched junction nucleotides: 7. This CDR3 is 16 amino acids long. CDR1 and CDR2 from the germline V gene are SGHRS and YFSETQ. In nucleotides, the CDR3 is TGCGCCAGCAGCTTGGAGCTGACAGGGGGCGGATCACCCCTCCACTTT. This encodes CASSLELTGGGSPLHF. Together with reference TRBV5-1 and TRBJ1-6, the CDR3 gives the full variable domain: KAGVTQTPRYLIKTRGQQVTLSCSPISGHRSVSWYQQTPGQGLQFLFEYFSETQRNKGNFPGRFSGRQFSNSRSEMNVSTLELGDSALYLCASSLELTGGGSPLHFGNGTRLTVT.

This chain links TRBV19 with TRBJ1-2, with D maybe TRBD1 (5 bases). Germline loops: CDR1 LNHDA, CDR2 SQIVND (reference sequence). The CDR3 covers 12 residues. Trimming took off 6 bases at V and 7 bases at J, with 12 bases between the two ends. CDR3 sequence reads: CASRAGRGGYTF. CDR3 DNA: TGTGCCAGTAGGGCGGGGCGTGGTGGCTACACCTTC.

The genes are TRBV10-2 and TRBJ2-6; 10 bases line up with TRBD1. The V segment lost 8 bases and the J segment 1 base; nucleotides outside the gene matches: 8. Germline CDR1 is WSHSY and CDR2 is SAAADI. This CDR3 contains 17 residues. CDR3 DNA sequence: TGCGCCAGCTCCCGGACAGGGGGTTTTTCTGGGGCCAACGTCCTGACTTTC. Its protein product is CASSRTGGFSGANVLTF.

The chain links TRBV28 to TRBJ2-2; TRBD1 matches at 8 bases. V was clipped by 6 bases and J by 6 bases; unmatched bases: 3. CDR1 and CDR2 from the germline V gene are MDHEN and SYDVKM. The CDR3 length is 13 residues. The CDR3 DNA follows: TGTGCCAGCAGAAGACAGGGGTCCGGGGAGCTGTTTTTT. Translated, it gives CASRRQGSGELFF.

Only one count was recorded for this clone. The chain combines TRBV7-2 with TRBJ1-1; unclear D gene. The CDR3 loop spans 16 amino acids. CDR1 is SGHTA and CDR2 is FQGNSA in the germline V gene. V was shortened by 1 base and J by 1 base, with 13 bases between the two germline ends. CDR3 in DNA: TGTGCCAGCAGCTTAGACGGTGCGACAAGGAACACTGAAGCTTTCTTT. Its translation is CASSLDGATRNTEAFF.

The CDR3 DNA is TGCGCCAGCAGCCAAGAATCGGGAGAGACCCAGTACTTC. It encodes CASSQESGETQYF. The V call is TRBV4-3, the J call TRBJ2-5, with unresolved D. The CDR3 totals 13 residues. Looked up from germline, CDR1 is LGHNA and CDR2 is YSLEER. V lost 0 bases and J lost 4, with 6 bases in between.